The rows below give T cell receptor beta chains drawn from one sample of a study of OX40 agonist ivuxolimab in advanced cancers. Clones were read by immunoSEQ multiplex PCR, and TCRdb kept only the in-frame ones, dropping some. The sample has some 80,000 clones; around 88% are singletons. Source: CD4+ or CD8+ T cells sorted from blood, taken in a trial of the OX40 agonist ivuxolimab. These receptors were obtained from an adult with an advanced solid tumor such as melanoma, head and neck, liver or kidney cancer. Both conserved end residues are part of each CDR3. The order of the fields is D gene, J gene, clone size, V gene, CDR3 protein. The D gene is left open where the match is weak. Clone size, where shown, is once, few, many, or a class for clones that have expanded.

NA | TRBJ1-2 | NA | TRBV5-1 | CASSLERANYGYTF
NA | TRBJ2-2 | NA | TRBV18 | CASSPRLTNTGELFF
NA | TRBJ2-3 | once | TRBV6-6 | CASRGHLAPDTQYF
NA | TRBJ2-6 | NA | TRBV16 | CASSQPASGANVLTF
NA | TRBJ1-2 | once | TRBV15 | CATRPTGRPGYTF
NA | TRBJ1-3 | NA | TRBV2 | CASNLGSWDTIYF
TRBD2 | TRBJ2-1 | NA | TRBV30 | CASTATSGDYNEQFF
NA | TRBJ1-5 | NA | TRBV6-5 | CASSVESVNQPQHF
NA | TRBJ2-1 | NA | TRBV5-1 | CATDRTVGYNEQFF
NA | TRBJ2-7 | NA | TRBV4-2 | CASSLYDRAYEQYF
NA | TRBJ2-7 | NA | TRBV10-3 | CAISERGYEQYF
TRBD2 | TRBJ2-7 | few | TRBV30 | CAFSGTPYEQYF
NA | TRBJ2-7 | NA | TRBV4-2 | CASSQDRGFSYEQYF
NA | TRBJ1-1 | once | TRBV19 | CASSMGTLPAFF
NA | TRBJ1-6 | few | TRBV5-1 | CASSTGRTNSPLHF
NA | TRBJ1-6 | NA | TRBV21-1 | CASIKPEDINSPLHF
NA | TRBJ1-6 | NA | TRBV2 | CASRRTATVSYNSPLHF
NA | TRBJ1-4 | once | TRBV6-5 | CASRSLSGGEKLFF
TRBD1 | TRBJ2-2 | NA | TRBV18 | CASSPWTGGNTGELFF
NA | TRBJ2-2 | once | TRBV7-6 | CASSPYRPGRNTGELFF
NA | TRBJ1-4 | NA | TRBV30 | CASAGGGTNEKLFF
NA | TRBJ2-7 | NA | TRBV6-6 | CASSYRGRGGEQYF
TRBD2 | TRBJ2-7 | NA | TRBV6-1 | CASTPAGGSYEQYF
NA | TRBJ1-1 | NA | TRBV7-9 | CASSLGGVRTEAFF
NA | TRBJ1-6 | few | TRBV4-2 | CASSQDFGSRSYNSPLHF
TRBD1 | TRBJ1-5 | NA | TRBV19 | CASNPETGTGNQPQHF
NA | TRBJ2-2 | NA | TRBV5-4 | CASSLPLNTGELFF
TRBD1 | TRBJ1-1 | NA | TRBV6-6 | CASTLGQGNTEAFF
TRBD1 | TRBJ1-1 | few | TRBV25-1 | CASRGQGNTEAFF